This T cell receptor beta chain was identified during a study of T cells in Graves' hyperthyroidism and ophthalmopathy. Study-wide results and caveats: Blood also contained most expanded thyroid clonotypes above 0.001.

V was pared by 6 bases and J by 7 bases, with 14 bases of the junction left unmatched. Germline CDR1 is MGHRA and CDR2 is YSYEKL. The CDR3 covers 15 residues. A word on this clonotype: The antigen is unknown.

Amplification of TCR beta CDR3 regions was performed using RNA transcripts as template. TCR CDR3 underwent first-round RT-PCR with the HTBI primer set. TCRdb re-called the multiplex PCR reads through MiXCR, storing one row per CDR3 protein. The table has approximately 510,000 distinct CDR3 sequences, around 43% seen once. The chain joins TRBV4-1 to TRBJ1-2; 7 bases match TRBD1. The sequenced material came from peripheral blood or thyroid tissue (not recorded which). The source is an adult woman with Graves' disease, either hyperthyroidism or ophthalmopathy (not recorded which). CDR3: CASRDFLGTDTGYTF. The CDR3 DNA reads TGCGCCAGCAGAGATTTCTTGGGGACAGATACTGGCTACACCTTC.